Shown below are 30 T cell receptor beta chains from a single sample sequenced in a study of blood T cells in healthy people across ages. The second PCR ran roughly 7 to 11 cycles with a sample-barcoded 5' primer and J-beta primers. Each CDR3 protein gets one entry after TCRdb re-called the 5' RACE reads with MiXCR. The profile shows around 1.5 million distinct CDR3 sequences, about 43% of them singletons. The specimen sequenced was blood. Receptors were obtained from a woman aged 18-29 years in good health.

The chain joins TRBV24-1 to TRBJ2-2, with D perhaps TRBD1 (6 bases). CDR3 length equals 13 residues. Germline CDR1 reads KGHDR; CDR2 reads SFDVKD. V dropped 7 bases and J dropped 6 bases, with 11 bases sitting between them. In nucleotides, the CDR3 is TGTGCCACCAGACAGACAGGCGCCGGGGAGCTGTTTTTT. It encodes CATRQTGAGELFF.

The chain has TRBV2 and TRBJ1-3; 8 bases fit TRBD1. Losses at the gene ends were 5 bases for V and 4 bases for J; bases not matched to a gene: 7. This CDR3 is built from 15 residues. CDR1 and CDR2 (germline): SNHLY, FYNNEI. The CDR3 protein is CASSSQGARGNTIYF. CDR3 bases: TGTGCCAGCAGTAGTCAGGGGGCGCGGGGAAACACCATATATTTT.

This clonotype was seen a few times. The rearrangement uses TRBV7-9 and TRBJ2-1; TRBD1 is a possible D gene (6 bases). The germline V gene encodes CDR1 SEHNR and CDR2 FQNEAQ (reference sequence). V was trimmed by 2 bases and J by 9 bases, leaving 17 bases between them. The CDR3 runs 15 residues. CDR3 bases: TGTGCCAGCAGCTTAACAGGGCTTGCTTTCGGTGAGCAGTTCTTC. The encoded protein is CASSLTGLAFGEQFF.

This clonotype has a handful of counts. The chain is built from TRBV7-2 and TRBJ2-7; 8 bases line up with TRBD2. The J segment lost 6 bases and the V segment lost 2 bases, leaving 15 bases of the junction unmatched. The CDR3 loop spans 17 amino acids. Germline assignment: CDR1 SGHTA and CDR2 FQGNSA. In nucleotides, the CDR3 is TGTGCCAGCAGCTTAAGTCCAAGGCTAGCGGGCGGGCTCGAGCAGTACTTC. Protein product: CASSLSPRLAGGLEQYF.

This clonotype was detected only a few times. The CDR3 DNA reads as TGTGCCACCGAGGGGTACAATGAGCAGTTCTTC. It specifies CATEGYNEQFF. The V and J genes are TRBV25-1 and TRBJ2-1; D may match TRBD1 or TRBD2 (5 bases each). V lost 10 bases and J lost 4, with 8 bases in between. Germline values: CDR1 MGHDK, CDR2 SYGVNS. This CDR3 contains 11 residues.

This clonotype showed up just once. The CDR3 coding sequence is TGTGCCAGCAGTCCCCGGACAGGGGGGAGCACCGGGGAGCTGTTTTTT. Its protein is CASSPRTGGSTGELFF. The rearrangement joins TRBV12-3 or TRBV12-4 to TRBJ2-2; 10 bases line up with TRBD1. There are 16 residues in the CDR3. J was trimmed by 4 bases and V by 5 bases; bases with no gene match: 7.

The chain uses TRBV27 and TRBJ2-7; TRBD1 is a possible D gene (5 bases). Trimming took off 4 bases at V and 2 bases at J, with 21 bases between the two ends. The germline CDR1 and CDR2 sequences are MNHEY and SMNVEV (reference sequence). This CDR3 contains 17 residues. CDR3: CASSSSGNTALAYEQYF. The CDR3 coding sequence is TGTGCCAGCAGTTCATCAGGGAATACGGCGCTGGCCTACGAGCAGTACTTC.

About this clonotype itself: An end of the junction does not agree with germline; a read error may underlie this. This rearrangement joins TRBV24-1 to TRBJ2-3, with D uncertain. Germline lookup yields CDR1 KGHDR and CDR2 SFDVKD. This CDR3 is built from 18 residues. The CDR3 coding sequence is TGTGCCACTAGTGATTCGTCCTACGGGCCCGAAGGCACAGATACGCAGTATTTT. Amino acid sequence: CATSDSSYGPEGTDTQYF.

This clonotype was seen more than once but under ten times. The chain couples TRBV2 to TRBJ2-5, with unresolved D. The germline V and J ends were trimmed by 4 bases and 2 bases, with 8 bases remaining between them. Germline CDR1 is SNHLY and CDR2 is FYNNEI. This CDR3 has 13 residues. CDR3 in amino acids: CASSVEDQETQYF. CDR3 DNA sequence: TGTGCCAGCAGTGTTGAGGATCAAGAGACCCAGTACTTC.

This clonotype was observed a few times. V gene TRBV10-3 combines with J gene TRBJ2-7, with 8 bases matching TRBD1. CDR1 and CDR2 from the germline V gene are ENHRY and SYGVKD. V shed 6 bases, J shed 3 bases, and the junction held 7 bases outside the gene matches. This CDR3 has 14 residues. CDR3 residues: CAIRGSGTGYEQYF. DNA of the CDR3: TGTGCCATCAGGGGCTCCGGGACAGGCTACGAGCAGTACTTC.

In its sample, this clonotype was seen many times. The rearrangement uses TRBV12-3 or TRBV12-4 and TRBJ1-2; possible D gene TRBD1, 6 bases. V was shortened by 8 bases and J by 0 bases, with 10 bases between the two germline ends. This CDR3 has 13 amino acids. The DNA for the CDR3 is TGTGCCAGCGGGGGGGCAGCTAACTATGGCTACACCTTC. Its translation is CASGGAANYGYTF.

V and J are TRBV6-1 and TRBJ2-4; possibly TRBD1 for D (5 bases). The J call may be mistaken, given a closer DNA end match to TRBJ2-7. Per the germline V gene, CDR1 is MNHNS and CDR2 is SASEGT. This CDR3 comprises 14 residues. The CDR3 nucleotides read TGTGCCAGCAGTGAATCTGGGGCCCAATACGAGCAGTACTTC. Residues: CASSESGAQYEQYF.

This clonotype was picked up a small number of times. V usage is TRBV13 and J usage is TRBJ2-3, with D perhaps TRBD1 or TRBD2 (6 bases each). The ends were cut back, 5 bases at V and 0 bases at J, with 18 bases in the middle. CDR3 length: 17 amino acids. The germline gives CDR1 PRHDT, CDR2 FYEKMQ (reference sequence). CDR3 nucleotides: TGTGCCAGCAGCCCCCGCGGTCCCGGGGGCAGCACAGATACGCAGTATTTT. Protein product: CASSPRGPGGSTDTQYF.

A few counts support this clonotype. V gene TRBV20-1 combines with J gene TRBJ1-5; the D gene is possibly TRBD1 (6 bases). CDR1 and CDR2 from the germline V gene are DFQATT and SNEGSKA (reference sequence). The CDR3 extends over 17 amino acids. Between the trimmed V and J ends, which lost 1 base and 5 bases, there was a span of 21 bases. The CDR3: CSARGTPGAAKYQPQHF. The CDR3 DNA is TGCAGTGCTAGAGGTACCCCAGGGGCCGCTAAATATCAGCCCCAGCATTTT.

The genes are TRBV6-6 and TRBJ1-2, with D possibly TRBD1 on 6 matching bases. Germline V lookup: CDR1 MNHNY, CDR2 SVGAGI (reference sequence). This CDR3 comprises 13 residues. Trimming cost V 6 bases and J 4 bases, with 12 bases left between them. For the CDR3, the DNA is TGTGCCAGCAGCCAGGACAGCATCTATGGCTACACCTTC. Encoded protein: CASSQDSIYGYTF.

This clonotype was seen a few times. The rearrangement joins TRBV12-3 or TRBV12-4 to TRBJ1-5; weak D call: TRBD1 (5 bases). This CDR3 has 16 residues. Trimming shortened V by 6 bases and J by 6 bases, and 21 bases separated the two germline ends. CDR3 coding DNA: TGTGCCAGCAGCCCGACCGGGACGGGTTCGCGTCAGCCCCAGCATTTT. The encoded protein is CASSPTGTGSRQPQHF.

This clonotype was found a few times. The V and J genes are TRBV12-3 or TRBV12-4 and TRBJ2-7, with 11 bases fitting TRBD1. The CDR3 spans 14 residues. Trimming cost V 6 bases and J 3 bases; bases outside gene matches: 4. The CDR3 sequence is CASRWGQGDYEQYF. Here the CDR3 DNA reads TGTGCCAGCAGATGGGGACAGGGGGACTACGAGCAGTACTTC.

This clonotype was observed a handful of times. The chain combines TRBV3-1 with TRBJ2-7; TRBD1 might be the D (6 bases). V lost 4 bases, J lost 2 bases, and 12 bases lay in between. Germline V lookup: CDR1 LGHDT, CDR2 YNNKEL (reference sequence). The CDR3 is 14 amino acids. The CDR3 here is CASSRGTQPYEQYF. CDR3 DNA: TGTGCCAGCAGCCGTGGGACACAACCCTACGAGCAGTACTTC.

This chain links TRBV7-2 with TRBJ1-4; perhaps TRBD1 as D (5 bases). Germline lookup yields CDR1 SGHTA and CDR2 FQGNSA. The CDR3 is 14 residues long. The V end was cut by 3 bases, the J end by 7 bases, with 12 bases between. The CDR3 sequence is CASSFGGTREKLFF. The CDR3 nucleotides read TGTGCCAGCAGCTTCGGGGGGACTCGTGAAAAACTGTTTTTT.

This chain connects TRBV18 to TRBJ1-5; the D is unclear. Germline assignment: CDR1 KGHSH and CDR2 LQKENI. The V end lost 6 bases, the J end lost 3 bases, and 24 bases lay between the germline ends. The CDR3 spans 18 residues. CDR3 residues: CASSLADFGLATNQPQHF. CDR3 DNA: TGTGCCAGCTCCCTAGCGGATTTTGGGCTCGCGACCAATCAGCCCCAGCATTTT.

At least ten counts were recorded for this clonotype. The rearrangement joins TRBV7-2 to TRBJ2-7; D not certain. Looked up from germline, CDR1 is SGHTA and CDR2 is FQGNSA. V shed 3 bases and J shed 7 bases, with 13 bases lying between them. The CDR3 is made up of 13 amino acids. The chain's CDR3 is CASSFTRGGEQYF. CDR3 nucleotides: TGTGCCAGCAGCTTCACCCGAGGTGGGGAGCAGTACTTC.

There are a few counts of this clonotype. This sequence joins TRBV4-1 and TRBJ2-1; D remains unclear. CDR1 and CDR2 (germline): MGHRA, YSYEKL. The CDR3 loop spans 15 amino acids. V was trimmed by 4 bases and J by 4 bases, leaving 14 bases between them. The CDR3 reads CASSPRRPDYNEQFF. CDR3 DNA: TGCGCCAGCAGCCCCCGCAGACCCGATTACAATGAGCAGTTCTTC.

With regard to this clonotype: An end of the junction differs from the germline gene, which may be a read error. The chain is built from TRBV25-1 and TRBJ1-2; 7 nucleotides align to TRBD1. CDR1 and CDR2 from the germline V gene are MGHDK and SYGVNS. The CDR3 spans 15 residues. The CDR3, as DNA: TGTGCCAGCAACCCAGGGGGGGATTTCGACTATGGCCACACCTTC. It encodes CASNPGGDFDYGHTF.

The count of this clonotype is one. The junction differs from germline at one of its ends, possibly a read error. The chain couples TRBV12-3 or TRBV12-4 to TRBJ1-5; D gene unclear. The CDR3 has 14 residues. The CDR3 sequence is CASSLRQVNQPRHF. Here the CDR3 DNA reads TGTGCCAGCAGTTTAAGGCAGGTCAATCAGCCCCGGCATTTT.

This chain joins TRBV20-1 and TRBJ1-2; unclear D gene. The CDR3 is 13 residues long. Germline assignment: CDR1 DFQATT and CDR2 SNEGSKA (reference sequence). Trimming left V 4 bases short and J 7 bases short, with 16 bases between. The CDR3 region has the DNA TGCAGTGCTACGTTAATCGTTGGCTCTGGCTACACCTTC. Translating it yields CSATLIVGSGYTF.

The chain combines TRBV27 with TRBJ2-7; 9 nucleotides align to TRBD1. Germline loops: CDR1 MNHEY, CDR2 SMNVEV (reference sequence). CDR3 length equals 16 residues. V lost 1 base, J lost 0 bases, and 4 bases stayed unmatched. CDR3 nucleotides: TGTGCCAGCAGTTTATATAAACAGGGGGCCTCCTACGAGCAGTACTTC. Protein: CASSLYKQGASYEQYF.

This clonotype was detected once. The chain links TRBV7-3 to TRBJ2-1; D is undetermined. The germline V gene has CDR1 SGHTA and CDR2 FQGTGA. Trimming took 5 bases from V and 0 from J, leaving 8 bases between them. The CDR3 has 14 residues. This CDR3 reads CASSTTGSYNEQFF. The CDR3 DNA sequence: TGTGCCAGCAGCACTACTGGCTCCTACAATGAGCAGTTCTTC.

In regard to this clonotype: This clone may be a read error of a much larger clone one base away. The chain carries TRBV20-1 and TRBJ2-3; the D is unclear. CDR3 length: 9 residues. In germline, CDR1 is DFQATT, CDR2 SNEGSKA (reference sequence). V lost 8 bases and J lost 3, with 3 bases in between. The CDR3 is CSTTDTQYF. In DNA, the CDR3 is TGCAGTACTACAGATACGCAGTATTTT.

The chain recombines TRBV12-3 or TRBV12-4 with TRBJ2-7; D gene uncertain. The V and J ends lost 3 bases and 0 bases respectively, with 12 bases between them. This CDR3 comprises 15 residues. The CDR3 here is CASSFSGVRSYEQYF. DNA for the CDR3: TGTGCCAGCAGTTTTAGTGGGGTCCGCTCCTACGAGCAGTACTTC.

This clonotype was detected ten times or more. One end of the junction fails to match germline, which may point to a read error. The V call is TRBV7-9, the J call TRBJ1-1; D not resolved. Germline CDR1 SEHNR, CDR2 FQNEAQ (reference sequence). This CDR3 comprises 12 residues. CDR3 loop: CASSLGSTEAFF. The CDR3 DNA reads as TGCGCCAGCAGCCTCGGGTCCACTGAAGCTTTCTTT.